The 12 T cell receptor beta chains below were found in one sample sequenced in a study of blood T cell repertoires in COVID-19. Libraries were prepared by immunoSEQ multiplex PCR; TCRdb keeps only in-frame clonotypes and omits some of them. The data hold roughly 100,000 clones, with around 80% observed a single time. Sequencing was performed on peripheral blood. The receptors were sampled from a man at least 80 years old with COVID-19, enrolled during active disease.

The chain has TRBV5-1 and TRBJ1-1; 7 bases align to TRBD1. The V segment lost 2 bases and the J segment 4 bases; nucleotides outside the gene matches: 5. CDR1 SGHRS and CDR2 YFSETQ come from the germline V gene. CDR3 length: 14 residues. CDR3 sequence (DNA): TGCGCCAGCAGCTTCACAGGGGTCGGCACTGAAGCTTTCTTT. This sequence encodes CASSFTGVGTEAFF.

J is TRBJ1-6 and V is TRBV30; D gene unclear. V was pared by 0 bases and J by 7 bases, with 4 bases between. Germline lookup yields CDR1 GTSNPN and CDR2 SVGIG (reference sequence). This CDR3 is 12 amino acids long. CDR3 nucleotides: TGTGCCTGGAGTGTTATGAATTCACCCCTCCACTTT. Protein product: CAWSVMNSPLHF.

The chain links TRBV4-2 to TRBJ2-2; D gene unclear. The CDR3 covers 14 residues. Trimming took off 0 bases at V and 4 bases at J, with 6 bases between the two ends. Germline V CDR1 and CDR2: LGHNA, YNFKEQ. The CDR3 sequence: CASSQDIGTGELFF. For the CDR3, the DNA is TGTGCCAGCAGCCAAGATATCGGCACCGGGGAGCTGTTTTTT.

This clone was seen a few times. V and J are TRBV7-9 and TRBJ2-7; the D gene is possibly TRBD1 (5 bases). From germline, CDR1 is SEHNR and CDR2 FQNEAQ (reference sequence). This CDR3 spans 12 amino acids. The ends were cut back, 4 bases at V and 6 bases at J, with 10 bases in the middle. This CDR3 is CASSYQGTEQYF. In DNA form, the CDR3 reads TGTGCCAGCAGCTACCAGGGTACCGAGCAGTACTTC.

The V and J genes are TRBV2 and TRBJ2-2, with D possibly being TRBD1 (6 bases). CDR3 length: 14 amino acids. Trimming shortened V by 3 bases and J by 1 base, and 6 bases separated the two germline ends. The germline V gene encodes CDR1 SNHLY and CDR2 FYNNEI. The CDR3 loop is CASSETGNTGELFF. DNA for the CDR3: TGTGCCAGCAGTGAGACAGGGAACACCGGGGAGCTGTTTTTT.

The genes are TRBV28 and TRBJ1-5, with D perhaps TRBD1 (5 bases). The V end was cut by 3 bases, the J end by 13 bases, with 10 bases between. This CDR3 is built from 11 residues. The germline V gene has CDR1 MDHEN and CDR2 SYDVKM. CDR3 region: CASSFQGLQHF. The CDR3 DNA reads TGTGCCAGCAGTTTCCAGGGTTTGCAGCATTTT.

The sample holds a few counts of this clone. The chain recombines TRBV14 with TRBJ1-4, with TRBD1 identical over 10 bases. CDR3 length: 15 amino acids. V gave up 3 bases and J gave up 5 bases; unmatched junction bases: 3. Germline V lookup: CDR1 SGHDN, CDR2 FVKESK. The CDR3 nucleotides are TGTGCCAGCAGCCAGTGGGACAGGGGAAATGAAAAACTGTTTTTT. It specifies CASSQWDRGNEKLFF.

The rearrangement links TRBV4-3 to TRBJ2-1, with D possibly TRBD2 on 6 matching bases. Germline CDR1 LGHNA, CDR2 YSLEER. Trimming cost V 3 bases and J 8 bases, with 23 bases left between them. The CDR3 has 17 residues. In DNA, the CDR3 is TGCGCCAGCAGCCACTTCCCCCAGGCGGGGTCATACGATGAGCAGTTCTTC. Protein product: CASSHFPQAGSYDEQFF.

A few counts support this clone. The chain links TRBV4-1 to TRBJ1-1; the D gene is possibly TRBD1 (6 bases). This CDR3 spans 13 amino acids. The germline V gene encodes CDR1 MGHRA and CDR2 YSYEKL. V lost 4 bases and J lost 4, with 10 bases in between. CDR3 protein: CASSRNRVTEAFF. As DNA, the CDR3 is TGCGCCAGCAGCCGCAACAGGGTCACTGAAGCTTTCTTT.

The chain employs TRBV4-2 and TRBJ2-3; 7 bases fit TRBD1. J gave up 0 bases and V 4 bases, and 7 bases lay outside the gene matches. Germline CDR1 reads LGHNA; CDR2 reads YNFKEQ. The CDR3 runs 16 residues. The CDR3 DNA is TGTGCCAGCAGCCCCGGACAGGATTCTAGCACAGATACGCAGTATTTT. Its translation is CASSPGQDSSTDTQYF.

The V call is TRBV3-1 (or the pseudogene TRBV3-2), the J call TRBJ1-6; the D gene is possibly TRBD1 (6 bases). There are 18 residues in the CDR3. V was pared by 4 bases and J by 10 bases, with 26 bases between. CDR1 is LGHDT and CDR2 is YNNKEL in the germline V gene (reference sequence). This CDR3 is CASSRRIPDSSEGSPLHF. In DNA form, the CDR3 reads TGTGCCAGCAGCCGTCGGATCCCGGACAGCTCTGAGGGGTCACCCCTCCACTTT.

The V and J genes are TRBV7-2 and TRBJ2-7; 12 bases are shared with TRBD2. V lost 1 base and J lost 2; bases outside the gene matches: 6. The germline CDR1 and CDR2 sequences are SGHTA and FQGNSA. The CDR3 spans 17 residues. The CDR3 DNA reads TGTGCCAGCAGCTTAGTCCGACTAGCGGGAGCCCCCTACGAGCAGTACTTC. This gives the protein CASSLVRLAGAPYEQYF.